This T cell receptor beta chain emerged from a study of cytomegalovirus exposure and HLA in healthy donors. The CDR3 has 15 amino acids. Per germline, CDR1 MGHRA and CDR2 YSYEKL. J was trimmed by 5 bases and V by 10 bases; bases with no gene match: 11. With regard to this clone: No antigen is known for it.

A multiplex PCR was run with 60 Vbeta primers and 13 Jbeta primers. The method was immunoSEQ multiplex PCR; TCRdb's version includes in-frame clones alone and lacks a portion of them. The sample has 140,000 or so clones; around 74% are singletons. Study results and caveats: Later analysis identified several of the most significant clusters that appeared linked to common viral pathogens.

The TCR was taken from a man between 18 and 35 years old in good health and CMV-seropositive. This chain links TRBV4-1 with TRBJ2-1, with TRBD1 matching 10 bases. The sequenced sample was PBMCs. CDR3 amino acids: CAISTGGYTDNEQFF. CDR3 DNA: TGCGCCATTTCGACAGGGGGCTACACCGACAATGAGCAGTTCTTC.